These T cell receptor beta chains were read from a single sample in a study of identical twins. TCRdb passed the 5' RACE reads through MiXCR, listing each CDR3 protein once. The sample has around 570,000 distinct CDR3 sequences, 9% to 10% seen once. The sample also formed part of further work on yellow fever vaccine responses in identical twins.

Specimen: PBMCs. These receptors all come from a woman in her late teens or twenties in good health. The CDR3 runs from the conserved cysteine through the conserved F or W. D genes are given only for firm matches. Clone sizes are given selectively: once, few, many, or a class where the clone is expanded.

v_call	d_call	j_call	clone_size	cdr3_aa	cdr3_nt
TRBV20-1	NA	TRBJ1-5	NA	CSARGTGDQPQHF	TGCAGTGCTAGAGGAACGGGGGATCAGCCCCAGCATTTT
TRBV25-1	NA	TRBJ1-5	few	CASTQGGSQPQHF	TGTGCCAGCACCCAGGGCGGGAGTCAGCCCCAGCATTTT
TRBV7-6	TRBD2	TRBJ2-1	NA	CASSFSGGAGSYNEQFF	TGTGCCAGCAGCTTTAGCGGGGGGGCCGGGTCCTACAATGAGCAGTTCTTC
TRBV12-3/TRBV12-4	NA	TRBJ2-2	NA	CAFSLLDGGRAVAGELFF	TGTGCCTTCAGTTTATTAGACGGAGGACGGGCGGTGGCCGGGGAGCTGTTTTTT
TRBV7-2	NA	TRBJ1-5	many	CASSWGRNQPQHF	TGTGCCAGCAGCTGGGGTCGCAATCAGCCCCAGCATTTT
TRBV12-3/TRBV12-4	NA	TRBJ1-5	many	CASSLGWQGINQPQHF	TGTGCCAGCAGTTTAGGTTGGCAGGGGATCAATCAGCCCCAGCATTTT
TRBV7-3	TRBD2	TRBJ2-5	NA	CASSLLGRGGETQYF	TGTGCCAGCAGCTTACTGGGGAGGGGAGGGGAGACCCAGTACTTC
TRBV6-2/TRBV6-3	NA	TRBJ2-7	many	CASSYRETDYEQYF	TGTGCCAGCAGTTATAGAGAGACTGACTACGAGCAGTACTTC
TRBV23-1	NA	TRBJ2-7	NA	CASRVSGCEQYF	TGCGCCAGCAGAGTCAGCGGCTGCGAGCAGTACTTC
TRBV29-1	NA	TRBJ2-1	NA	CSVTRNEQFF	TGCAGCGTGACTAGAAATGAGCAGTTCTTC
TRBV7-6	TRBD2	TRBJ2-1	NA	CASSPDQGGGYNEQFF	TGTGCCAGCAGCCCCGATCAAGGCGGGGGCTACAATGAGCAGTTCTTC
TRBV12-3/TRBV12-4	NA	TRBJ2-7	few	CASSRDFRGLEQYF	TGTGCCAGCAGTCGGGACTTCCGGGGTCTCGAGCAGTACTTC
TRBV23-1	TRBD1	TRBJ2-5	few	CASSRRTGARETQYF	TGCGCCAGCAGCCGGAGGACAGGGGCGAGAGAGACCCAGTACTTC
TRBV5-1	TRBD2	TRBJ2-2	NA	CASSRGLAGVTGELFF	TGCGCCAGCAGCCGCGGACTAGCGGGGGTTACCGGGGAGCTGTTTTTT
TRBV21-1	NA	TRBJ2-4	NA	CASRPAGQCGIGAKNIQYF	TGTGCCAGCAGGCCGGCGGGACAGTGCGGTATCGGGGCCAAAAACATTCAGTACTTC
TRBV2	TRBD1	TRBJ2-1	NA	CTCCSLSGTVPYNEQFF	TGTACCTGCTGTTCCCTCTCGGGGACAGTCCCCTACAATGAGCAGTTCTTC
TRBV12-3/TRBV12-4	TRBD2	TRBJ2-5	NA	CASSSSAWEGQETQYF	TGTGCCAGCAGCTCGTCTGCGTGGGAGGGCCAAGAGACCCAGTACTTC
TRBV29-1	NA	TRBJ1-1	many	CSVVSRDQGSTEAFF	TGCAGCGTTGTCTCTAGGGACCAGGGGAGCACTGAAGCTTTCTTT
TRBV18	TRBD1	TRBJ2-1	NA	CASSPQGAEYNEQFF	TGTGCCAGCTCACCACAGGGGGCGGAATACAATGAGCAGTTCTTC
TRBV11-2	NA	TRBJ2-1	NA	CASSLGLAYEQFF	TGTGCCAGCAGCTTAGGTCTAGCCTATGAGCAGTTCTTC
TRBV10-1	TRBD1	TRBJ2-5	few	CASSESSTGAMYQETQYF	TGCGCCAGCAGTGAGTCCTCCACAGGGGCTATGTACCAAGAGACCCAGTACTTC
TRBV5-1	NA	TRBJ2-7	NA	CASSLEKRQDYSYEQYF	TGCGCCAGCAGCTTGGAGAAACGACAGGACTACTCCTACGAGCAGTACTTC
TRBV10-3	TRBD1	TRBJ2-7	many	CAISPGTGNYEQYF	TGTGCCATCAGTCCCGGGACAGGGAACTACGAGCAGTACTTC
TRBV7-2	NA	TRBJ2-3	few	CASSPRGPTRTTDTQYF	TGTGCCAGCAGCCCACGAGGCCCGACTAGAACCACAGATACGCAGTATTTT
TRBV7-8	NA	TRBJ1-5	many	CASSLVQGQPQHF	TGTGCCAGCAGCTTAGTTCAGGGTCAGCCCCAGCATTTT
TRBV28	NA	TRBJ2-7	few	CASSPLLAYEQYF	TGTGCCAGCAGCCCGCTTTTGGCCTACGAGCAGTACTTC
TRBV20-1	TRBD1	TRBJ2-5	NA	CSAFPRDSRPDNQETQYF	TGCAGTGCTTTCCCCCGGGACAGTCGGCCCGATAACCAAGAGACCCAGTACTTC
TRBV2	TRBD1	TRBJ1-1	many	CASSYRQGNTEAFF	TGTGCCAGCAGTTACAGACAGGGGAACACTGAAGCTTTCTTT
TRBV28	TRBD2	TRBJ2-2	NA	CASSLLGLAGVAGELFF	TGTGCCAGCAGTTTATTGGGCCTAGCGGGAGTGGCCGGGGAGCTGTTTTTT
TRBV27	TRBD1	TRBJ1-4	many	CASGTGTGVGVNEKLFF	TGTGCCAGCGGTACCGGGACAGGGGTCGGGGTTAATGAAAAACTGTTTTTT
TRBV4-2	NA	TRBJ2-5	NA	CASSQVPGAEETQYF	TGTGCCAGCAGCCAAGTTCCGGGGGCCGAGGAGACCCAGTACTTC
TRBV6-1	NA	TRBJ1-6	NA	CASSVRSPLHF	TGTGCCAGCAGTGTTAGATCACCCCTCCACTTT
TRBV5-1	NA	TRBJ1-6	NA	CASSFEGLNSPLHF	TGCGCCAGCAGCTTCGAGGGGCTAAATTCACCCCTCCACTTT
TRBV28	NA	TRBJ2-7	many	CASSFGSRVEQDF	TGTGCCAGCAGTTTTGGGTCCAGGGTTGAGCAAGACTTC
TRBV7-2	TRBD1	TRBJ2-4	NA	CASSLTPGQFSKNIQYF	TGTGCCAGCAGCTTGACTCCGGGACAGTTTTCCAAAAACATTCAGTACTTC
TRBV6-1	TRBD1	TRBJ1-1	NA	CASKPIQGAGRTEAFF	TGTGCCAGCAAGCCGATACAGGGGGCCGGACGCACTGAAGCTTTCTTT
TRBV20-1	TRBD2	TRBJ2-1	NA	CSATGPSGSYNEQFF	TGCAGTGCTACAGGACCTAGCGGGAGCTACAATGAGCAGTTCTTC
TRBV27	TRBD1	TRBJ1-4	NA	CASSFTGEEKLFF	TGTGCCAGCAGTTTTACAGGGGAGGAAAAACTGTTTTTT
TRBV6-1	NA	TRBJ2-6	NA	CASTYSSGANVLTF	TGTGCCAGCACCTACAGCTCTGGGGCCAACGTCCTGACTTTC
TRBV18	TRBD2	TRBJ2-5	many	CASSPRLAAEETQYF	TGTGCCAGCTCACCGCGACTAGCGGCAGAAGAGACCCAGTACTTC
TRBV12-3/TRBV12-4	NA	TRBJ1-1	many	CASTGLGAFF	TGTGCCAGCACTGGTTTAGGAGCTTTCTTT
TRBV5-1	NA	TRBJ1-2	few	CASSLEGDVYGYTF	TGCGCCAGCAGCTTGGAGGGAGATGTCTATGGCTACACCTTC
TRBV7-2	TRBD2	TRBJ2-1	many	CASSLRGDNLQFF	TGTGCCAGCAGCTTGCGGGGGGACAACCTACAGTTCTTC
TRBV7-9	TRBD1	TRBJ2-5	many	CASSPTGAQETQYF	TGTGCCAGCAGTCCTACAGGGGCCCAAGAGACCCAGTACTTC
TRBV7-2	TRBD1	TRBJ2-1	few	CASSSGQGPYNEQFF	TGTGCCAGCAGCTCAGGACAGGGGCCTTACAATGAGCAGTTCTTC
TRBV6-5	TRBD1	TRBJ1-2	few	CASSYEYRGNYGYTF	TGTGCCAGCAGTTACGAGTACAGGGGGAACTATGGCTACACCTTC
TRBV6-1	NA	TRBJ1-2	few	CASTANPMDGYGYTF	TGTGCCAGCACCGCAAACCCCATGGATGGCTATGGCTACACCTTC
TRBV11-2	TRBD2	TRBJ2-5	few	CASSLLPAGGQETQYF	TGTGCCAGCAGCTTACTCCCAGCGGGGGGGCAAGAGACCCAGTACTTC
TRBV2	NA	TRBJ2-3	many	CASNFQFTDTQYF	TGTGCCAGCAACTTCCAATTCACAGATACGCAGTATTTT
TRBV6-2/TRBV6-3	TRBD1	TRBJ1-1	NA	CASSATQGANTEAFF	TGTGCCAGCAGTGCTACACAGGGGGCAAACACTGAAGCTTTCTTT
TRBV20-1	TRBD2	TRBJ2-3	NA	CSASPGTSGSSTDTQYF	TGCAGTGCTAGTCCCGGGACTAGCGGATCTAGCACAGATACGCAGTATTTT
TRBV4-3	NA	TRBJ2-5	NA	CASSQTTRDPRETQYF	TGCGCCAGCAGCCAAACCACTCGGGACCCCAGGGAGACCCAGTACTTC
TRBV5-1	NA	TRBJ1-2	few	CASSGSGDDRLYGYTF	TGCGCCAGCAGCGGGTCAGGGGATGATCGACTCTATGGCTACACCTTC
TRBV20-1	TRBD2	TRBJ2-1	few	CSARAPGLGDNEQFF	TGCAGTGCTAGGGCTCCGGGACTAGGCGACAATGAGCAGTTCTTC
TRBV4-1	NA	TRBJ2-3	few	CASSQEEEGNTQYF	TGCGCCAGCAGCCAAGAGGAGGAGGGTAATACGCAGTATTTT